This TCR beta chain was sequenced during a study of T cell repertoires in cytomegalovirus infection. About the research overall: Signatures in public TCR beta sequences pointed to both CMV infection and matching HLA type.

Via MiXCR, TCRdb re-called the reads, giving one row per CDR3 protein. The repertoire holds some 390,000 distinct CDR3 sequences, with 15% to 20% as singletons. General observations from the study: Summed public TCR beta family frequency identified CMV carriers bearing the relevant HLA. Across the ex vivo response, the dominant clonotypes were HLA-C-restricted CMV-specific TCR beta clonotypes.

This clonotype was observed at least ten times. Antigen: not known. Looked up from germline, CDR1 is SGHTA and CDR2 is FQGNSA. The V gene end was trimmed by 7 bases and the J gene end by 1 base; junction bases not matched to a gene: 6. This CDR3 is built from 15 residues. Material for sequencing was PBMCs. The sequence came from a human donor in good health (CMV status not recorded). Some clones in this sample may be carry-over from other donors' samples. The chain links TRBV7-2 to TRBJ1-1, with 10 positions matching TRBD1. CDR3 DNA sequence: TGTGCCAGCACCAAACGGACAGGGGGGAACACTGAAGCTTTCTTT. Protein sequence: CASTKRTGGNTEAFF.